This TCR beta chain was sequenced for a study of beta chain features in type 1 diabetes. Points from the study as a whole: Researchers cautioned that cDNA sequencing could over-represent cells with high TCR expression. Sampled from patients, naive, central memory and Treg TCRB repertoires appeared more similar than those sampled from healthy donors. Type 1 diabetes patients had TCRB CDR3s that were shorter (moderately but significantly so) in all four CD4+ subsets.

This CDR3 comprises 16 residues. The V gene end was trimmed by 6 bases and the J gene end by 5 bases; junction bases not matched to a gene: 9. Looked up from germline, CDR1 is ENHRY and CDR2 is SYGVKD. This clone was counted only a few times. Its specificity is unknown. Isolated RNA was reverse transcribed in full, so expressed TCRB transcripts were sequenced. The protocol was immunoSEQ multiplex PCR, while the TCRdb copy is restricted to in-frame clones and leaves out a portion. Of about 280,000 clones in the sample, about 15% were seen once. Donors contributed one heparinised blood draw apiece, averaging around 120 mL.

This receptor was taken from a man younger than 35 with type 1 diabetes. Material for sequencing was naive CD4+ T cells from blood. The chain carries TRBV10-3 and TRBJ1-6; TRBD1 matches at 8 bases. The CDR3 sequence is CAIRPFLDRDNSPLHF. The CDR3 DNA follows: TGTGCCATCAGGCCCTTCCTGGACAGGGATAATTCACCCCTCCACTTT.